This T cell receptor beta chain was found in a study of cytomegalovirus exposure and HLA in healthy donors. The study ran its PCR with 60 Vbeta and 13 Jbeta primers. The data were produced by immunoSEQ multiplex PCR, yet TCRdb's version contains in-frame clones alone and is incomplete. The sample includes approximately 72,000 clones, roughly four fifths of them seen just once. V was pared by 7 bases and J by 10 bases, with 19 bases between. The CDR3 has 13 residues. CDR1 is MDHEN, CDR2 SYDVKM, per germline. Remarks on this clone: The antigen remains unidentified.

Donors were ostensibly healthy at sampling, although undocumented immune exposures were probable. Overall study results and limits: Many donors carried some public TCRs, although rarity characterized most TCR sequences. Reportedly, cytomegalovirus status was diagnosed with high sensitivity and specificity. A highly shared variant cluster was judged a likely technical artifact.

The V and J genes are TRBV28 and TRBJ1-1; a weak D match, TRBD1 (5 bases). This sequence was found in a man between 18 and 35 years old in good health and CMV-seronegative. The sequenced material came from PBMCs. Here the CDR3 reads CASTLRGERGAFF. The CDR3 DNA reads TGTGCCAGCACCCTTCGGGGGGAGAGGGGAGCTTTCTTT.